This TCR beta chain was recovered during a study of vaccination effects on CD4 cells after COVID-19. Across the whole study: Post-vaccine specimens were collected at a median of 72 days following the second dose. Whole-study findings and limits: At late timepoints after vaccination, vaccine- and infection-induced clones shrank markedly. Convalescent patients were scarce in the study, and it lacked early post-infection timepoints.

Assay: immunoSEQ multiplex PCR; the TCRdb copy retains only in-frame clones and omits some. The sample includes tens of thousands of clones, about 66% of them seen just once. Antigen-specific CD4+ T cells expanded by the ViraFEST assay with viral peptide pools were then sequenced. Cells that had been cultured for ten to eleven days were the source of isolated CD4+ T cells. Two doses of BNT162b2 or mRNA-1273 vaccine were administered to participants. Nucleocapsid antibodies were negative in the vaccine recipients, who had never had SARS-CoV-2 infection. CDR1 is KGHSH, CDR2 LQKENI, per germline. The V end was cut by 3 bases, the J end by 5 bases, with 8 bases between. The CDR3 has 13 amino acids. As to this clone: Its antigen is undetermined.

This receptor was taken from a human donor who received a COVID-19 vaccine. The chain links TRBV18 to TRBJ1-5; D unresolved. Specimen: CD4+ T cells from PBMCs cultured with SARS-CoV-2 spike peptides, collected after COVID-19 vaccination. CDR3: CASSPQEDQPQHF. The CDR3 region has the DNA TGTGCCAGCTCACCCCAGGAGGATCAGCCCCAGCATTTT.